This T cell receptor beta chain appears in the sequencing data of a study of identical twins. Germline V gene sequence: CDR1 ENHRY, CDR2 SYGVKD. Trimming left V 2 bases short and J 8 bases short, with 13 bases between. The CDR3 is 14 residues long. Each donor (without exception) was a healthy Caucasian. From the 5' RACE reads, TCRdb called clonotypes with MiXCR, one entry per CDR3 protein. Here the sample spans some 240,000 distinct CDR3 sequences, roughly a tenth being singletons. This clonotype has ten or more counts. Its antigen is not known. Study-wide points: Weaker excess twin sharing was observed in beta out-of-frame sequences.

Sequences were obtained from memory T cells sorted from blood. This receptor was taken from a man aged 50 to 59 in good health. The chain combines TRBV10-3 with TRBJ2-1, with D perhaps given as TRBD1 or TRBD2 (5 bases each). CDR3 sequence (DNA): TGTGCCATCAGTGAGCTCGGGGCGCGCTATGAGCAGTTCTTC. It yields the protein CAISELGARYEQFF.